The clone carrying this TCR beta chain has more than one count but fewer than ten. This table comes from immunoSEQ multiplex PCR, and its TCRdb copy is limited to in-frame clones, with some not included. Among about 27,000 clones, around 73% were seen once, and the ten largest hold around a third. All patients experienced relapse after autologous stem cell transplantation, and brentuximab vedotin exposure was variable. This record comes from a study of PD-1 blockade in classical Hodgkin lymphoma. The clonotype was recovered from a human donor with classical Hodgkin lymphoma. The sample here was peripheral blood mononuclear cells (PBMCs), taken before the second cycle of nivolumab.

The CDR3 nucleotides read TGTGCCAGCAGCTTTCTCCACCGGGACAGAGATCTGAACACTGAAGCTTTCTTT. Translation gives CASSFLHRDRDLNTEAFF. The genes are TRBV11-2 and TRBJ1-1; 7 bases are a match to TRBD1. The V and J ends lost 3 bases and 0 bases, in that order; junction bases with no gene match: 13. Germline V gives CDR1 SGHAT, CDR2 FQNNGV. This CDR3 region has 18 residues.